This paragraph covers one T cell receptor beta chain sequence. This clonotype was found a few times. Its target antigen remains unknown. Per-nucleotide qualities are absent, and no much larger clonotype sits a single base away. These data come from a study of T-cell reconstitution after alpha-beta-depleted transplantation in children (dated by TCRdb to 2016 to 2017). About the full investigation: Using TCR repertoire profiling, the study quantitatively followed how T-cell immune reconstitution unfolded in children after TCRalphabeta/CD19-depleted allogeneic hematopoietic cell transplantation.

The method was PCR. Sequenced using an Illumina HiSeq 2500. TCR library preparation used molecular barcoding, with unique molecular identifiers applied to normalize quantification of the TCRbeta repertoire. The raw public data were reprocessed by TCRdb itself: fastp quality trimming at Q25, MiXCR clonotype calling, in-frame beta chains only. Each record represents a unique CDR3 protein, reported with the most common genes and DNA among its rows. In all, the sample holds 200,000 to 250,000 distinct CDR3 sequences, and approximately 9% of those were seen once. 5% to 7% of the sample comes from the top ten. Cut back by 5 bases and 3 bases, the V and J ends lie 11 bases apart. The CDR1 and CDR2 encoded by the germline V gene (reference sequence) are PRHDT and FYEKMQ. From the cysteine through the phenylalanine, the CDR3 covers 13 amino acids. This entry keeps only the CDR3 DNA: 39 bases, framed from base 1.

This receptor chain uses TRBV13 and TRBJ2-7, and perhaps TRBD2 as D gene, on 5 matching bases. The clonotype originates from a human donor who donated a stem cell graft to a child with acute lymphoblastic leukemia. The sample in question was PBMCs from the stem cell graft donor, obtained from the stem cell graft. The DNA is TGTGCCAGCAGCCCCGGGGATTACTACGAGCAGTACTTC. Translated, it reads CASSPGDYYEQYF. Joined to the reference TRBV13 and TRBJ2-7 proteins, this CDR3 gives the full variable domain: AAGVIQSPRHLIKEKRETATLKCYPIPRHDTVYWYQQGPGQDPQFLISFYEKMQSDKGSIPDRFSAQQFSDYHSELNMSSLELGDSALYFCASSPGDYYEQYFGPGTRLTVT.